The clone carrying this T cell receptor (beta chain) occurred a few times. This specimen belongs to a study of spatial heterogeneity in lung cancer. Overall study context: Compared with alpha-chain sequences, beta-chain sequences were consistently detected in greater numbers.

The length of the CDR3 is 12 residues. CDR1 and CDR2 (germline): SNHLY, FYNNEI. Trimming stripped 4 bases from V and 7 bases from J, with 7 bases between. The study tagged each TCR cDNA molecule with a unique molecular identifier. TCRdb reprocessed the 5' RACE reads with MiXCR, giving one entry per CDR3 protein. Of 10,000 to 15,000 distinct CDR3 sequences in the sample, 5.5% to 7.5% were seen once. Time point of the sample: sample taken at primary tumor resection. Unsorted whole RNA from tumor, nontumor lung or frozen PBMC underwent sequencing. The donors were 72 patients with non-small cell lung cancer that was early-stage and untreated.

The chain has TRBV2 and TRBJ2-2; D is uncertain. This TCR was sampled from a male donor with early-stage non-small cell lung cancer. The material was normal lung tissue next to the tumor, obtained at surgery. DNA of the CDR3: TGTGCCAGCAGTGCTACAATCGGGGAGCTGTTTTTT. Its translation is CASSATIGELFF.